This TCR beta chain was sequenced for a study of molecular identifiers for immune sequencing clone quantification. TCRdb reprocessed the PCR reads via MiXCR and lists one record per CDR3 protein. The repertoire holds 30,000 to 40,000 distinct CDR3 sequences, with about 18% as singletons. Germline loops: CDR1 SGHRS, CDR2 YFSETQ. Trimming cost V 3 bases and J 2 bases; bases outside gene matches: 9. CDR3 length: 16 amino acids. This chain uses TRBV5-1 with TRBJ2-3; 7 bases fit TRBD1. This TCR derives from a human donor in good health. Some libraries in this study had Jurkat cell RNA spiked in. Sequenced input: naive CD8+ T cells from blood, with Jurkat cell RNA spiked in. The subset was: FACS-sorted CD8+CD4-CCR7+CD45RA+ naive T cells. The CDR3 nucleotides are TGCGCCAGCAGCTCAATCCGGGACAGAGTCACAGATACGCAGTATTTT. It encodes CASSSIRDRVTDTQYF.